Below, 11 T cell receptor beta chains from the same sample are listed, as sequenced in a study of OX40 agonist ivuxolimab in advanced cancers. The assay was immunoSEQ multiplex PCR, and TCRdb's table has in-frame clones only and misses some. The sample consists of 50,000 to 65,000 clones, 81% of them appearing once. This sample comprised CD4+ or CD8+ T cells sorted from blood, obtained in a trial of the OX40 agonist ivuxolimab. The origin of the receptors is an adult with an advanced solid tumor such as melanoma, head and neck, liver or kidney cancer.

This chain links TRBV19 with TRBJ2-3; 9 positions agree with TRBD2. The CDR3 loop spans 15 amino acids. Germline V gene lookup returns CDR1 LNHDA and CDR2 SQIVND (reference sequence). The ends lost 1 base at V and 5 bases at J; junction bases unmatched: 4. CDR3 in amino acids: CASSIVLAGQDTQYF. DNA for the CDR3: TGTGCCAGTAGTATAGTCCTAGCGGGGCAAGATACGCAGTATTTT.

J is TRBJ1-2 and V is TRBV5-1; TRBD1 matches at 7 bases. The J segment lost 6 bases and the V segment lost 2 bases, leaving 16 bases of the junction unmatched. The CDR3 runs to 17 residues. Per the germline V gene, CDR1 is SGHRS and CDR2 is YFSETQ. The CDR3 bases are TGCGCCAGCAGCTTAAAGACAGGGCCGGACGTGAATGATGGCTACACCTTC. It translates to CASSLKTGPDVNDGYTF.

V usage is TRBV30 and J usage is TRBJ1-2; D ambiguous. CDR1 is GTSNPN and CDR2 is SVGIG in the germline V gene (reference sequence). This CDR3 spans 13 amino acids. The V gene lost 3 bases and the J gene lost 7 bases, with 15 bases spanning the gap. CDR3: CAWRDPRSGGYTF. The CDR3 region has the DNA TGTGCCTGGAGGGACCCTCGCAGCGGTGGCTACACCTTC.

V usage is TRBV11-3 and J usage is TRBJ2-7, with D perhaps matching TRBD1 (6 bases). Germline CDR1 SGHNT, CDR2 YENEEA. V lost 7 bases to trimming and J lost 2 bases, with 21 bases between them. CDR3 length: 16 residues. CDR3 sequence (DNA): TGTGCCAGCATCCCCGTCGGCTGGGGGCCCACCTACGAGCAGTACTTC. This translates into CASIPVGWGPTYEQYF.

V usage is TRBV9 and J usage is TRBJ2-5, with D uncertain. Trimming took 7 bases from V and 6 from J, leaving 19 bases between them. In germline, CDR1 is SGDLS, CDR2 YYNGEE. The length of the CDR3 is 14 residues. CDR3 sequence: CASGRNPAEKTQYF. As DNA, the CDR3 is TGTGCCAGCGGACGGAACCCCGCTGAAAAGACCCAGTACTTC. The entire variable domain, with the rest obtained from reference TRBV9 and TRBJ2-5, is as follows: DSGVTQTPKHLITATGQRVTLRCSPRSGDLSVYWYQQSLDQGLQFLIQYYNGEERAKGNILERFSAQQFPDLHSELNLSSLELGDSALYFCASGRNPAEKTQYFGPGTRLLVL.

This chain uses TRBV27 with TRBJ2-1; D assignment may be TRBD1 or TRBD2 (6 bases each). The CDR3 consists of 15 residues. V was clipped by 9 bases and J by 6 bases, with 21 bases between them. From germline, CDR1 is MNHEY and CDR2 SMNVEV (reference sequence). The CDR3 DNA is TGTGCCAGTAGGTTTTCGGGGGCCCCCCTCAATGAGCAGTTCTTC. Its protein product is CASRFSGAPLNEQFF.

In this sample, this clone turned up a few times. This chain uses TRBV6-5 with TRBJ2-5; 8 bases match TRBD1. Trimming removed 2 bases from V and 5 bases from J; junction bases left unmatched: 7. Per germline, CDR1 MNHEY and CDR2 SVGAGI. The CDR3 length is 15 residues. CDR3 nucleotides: TGTGCCAGCAGTTACGACAGGGGAAGGGAGGAGACCCAGTACTTC. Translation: CASSYDRGREETQYF.

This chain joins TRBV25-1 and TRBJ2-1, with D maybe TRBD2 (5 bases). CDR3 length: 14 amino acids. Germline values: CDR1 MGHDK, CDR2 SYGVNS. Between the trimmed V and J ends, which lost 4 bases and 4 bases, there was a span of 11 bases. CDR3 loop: CASSVGETYNEQFF. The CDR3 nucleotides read TGTGCCAGCAGTGTCGGGGAAACTTACAATGAGCAGTTCTTC. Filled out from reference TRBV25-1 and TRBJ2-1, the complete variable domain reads EADIYQTPRYLVIGTGKKITLECSQTMGHDKMYWYQQDPGMELHLIHYSYGVNSTEKGDLSSESTVSRIRTEHFPLTLESARPSHTSQYLCASSVGETYNEQFFGPGTRLTVL.

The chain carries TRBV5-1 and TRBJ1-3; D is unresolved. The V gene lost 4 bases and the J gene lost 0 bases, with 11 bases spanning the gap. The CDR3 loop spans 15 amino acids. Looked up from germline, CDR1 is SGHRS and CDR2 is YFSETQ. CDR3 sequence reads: CASSPGEASGNTIYF. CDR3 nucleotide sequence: TGCGCCAGCAGCCCCGGTGAGGCCTCTGGAAACACCATATATTTT.

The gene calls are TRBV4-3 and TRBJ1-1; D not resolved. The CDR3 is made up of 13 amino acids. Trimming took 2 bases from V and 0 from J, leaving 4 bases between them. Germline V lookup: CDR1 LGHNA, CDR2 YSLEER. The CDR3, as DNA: TGCGCCAGCAGCCAAAAATTGAACACTGAAGCTTTCTTT. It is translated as CASSQKLNTEAFF.

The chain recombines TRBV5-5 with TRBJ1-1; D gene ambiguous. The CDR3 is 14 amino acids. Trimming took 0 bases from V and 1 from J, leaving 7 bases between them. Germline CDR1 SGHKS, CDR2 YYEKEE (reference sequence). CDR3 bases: TGTGCCAGCAGCTTGGACACTGCGAACACTGAAGCTTTCTTT. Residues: CASSLDTANTEAFF.